The 2 T cell receptor beta chains given below trace back to one sample, sequenced in a study of vaccination effects on CD4 cells after COVID-19. Viral peptide pools were used in the ViraFEST assay to expand antigen-specific CD4+ T cells, and sequencing came afterward. At the end of 10 days of culture, CD4+ T cells were isolated. Vaccinated recipients, who were negative for nucleocapsid antibodies, had no history of SARS-CoV-2 infection. The data were produced by immunoSEQ multiplex PCR, yet TCRdb's version contains in-frame clones alone and is incomplete. There are 62,000 or so clones in the sample; about 80% occur only once, and less than 15% lies in the top ten. Their antigen targets remain unknown. This specimen consisted of CD4+ T cells from PBMCs cultured with SARS-CoV-2 spike peptides, obtained before COVID-19 vaccination. The receptors derive from a human donor who received a COVID-19 vaccine.

This sequence joins TRBV27 and TRBJ2-5; D is ambiguous. The CDR3 loop spans 11 amino acids. Germline CDR1 reads MNHEY; CDR2 reads SMNVEV (reference sequence). Trimming removed 2 bases from V and 4 bases from J, with 2 bases in between. This CDR3 is CASSLGETQYF. The CDR3 DNA reads TGTGCCAGCAGTTTAGGAGAGACCCAGTACTTC.

V and J are TRBV9 and TRBJ1-1, with D uncertain. Germline CDR1 reads SGDLS; CDR2 reads YYNGEE. V lost 4 bases and J lost 1, with 8 bases in between. The CDR3 contains 13 residues. Here the CDR3 reads CASSLGQNTEAFF. For the CDR3, the DNA is TGTGCCAGCAGCTTAGGCCAGAACACTGAAGCTTTCTTT.